These 20 T cell receptor beta chains originate from one sample sequenced in a study of radiotherapy plus CTLA-4 blockade in lung cancer. Assay used: immunoSEQ multiplex PCR; TCRdb lists only in-frame clones, some missing. Of tens of thousands of clones in the sample, approximately 90% were seen once. Material: peripheral blood, obtained from a patient treated with radiotherapy plus ipilimumab. The receptors were sampled from a human donor with non-small cell lung cancer whose response to radiotherapy plus ipilimumab could not be evaluated.

The chain employs TRBV18 and TRBJ2-7; 8 positions match TRBD2. CDR3 length: 15 residues. Germline V gene lookup returns CDR1 KGHSH and CDR2 LQKENI. Trimming at V came to 3 bases and at J to 5 bases, leaving 9 bases not matched to a gene. The CDR3 here is CASSPARSGGNEQYF. CDR3 nucleotide sequence: TGTGCCAGCTCACCCGCACGAAGCGGGGGCAACGAGCAGTACTTC.

The chain links TRBV9 to TRBJ2-3; D ambiguous. The CDR3 has 14 amino acids. Trimming removed 4 bases from V and 0 bases from J, with 9 bases in between. Germline CDR1 and CDR2: SGDLS and YYNGEE. This CDR3 reads CASSFSPSTDTQYF. In DNA form, the CDR3 reads TGTGCCAGCAGCTTTAGCCCTAGCACAGATACGCAGTATTTT.

This clone was counted a few times. The chain has TRBV5-1 and TRBJ2-3; tentative D call: TRBD1 (5 bases). The CDR3 consists of 15 residues. The germline V and J ends were trimmed by 4 bases and 2 bases, with 14 bases remaining between them. CDR1 is SGHRS, CDR2 YFSETQ, per germline. CDR3 region: CASSRGRANTDTQYF. In DNA, the CDR3 is TGCGCCAGCAGCCGAGGCAGGGCTAACACAGATACGCAGTATTTT.

The gene calls are TRBV5-1 and TRBJ2-5, with D maybe TRBD1 (5 bases). V was trimmed by 2 bases and J by 5 bases, leaving 13 bases between them. Germline values: CDR1 SGHRS, CDR2 YFSETQ. The CDR3 runs 14 residues. CDR3 sequence reads: CASSLEPGRETQYF. In DNA, the CDR3 is TGCGCCAGCAGCTTAGAGCCAGGGCGGGAGACCCAGTACTTC.

The chain uses TRBV29-1 and TRBJ2-7; 7 nucleotides line up with TRBD1. The V and J ends lost 4 bases and 5 bases, in that order; junction bases with no gene match: 5. The CDR3 runs 12 residues. Germline V gene lookup returns CDR1 SQVTM and CDR2 ANQGSEA. The CDR3 DNA reads TGCAGCGTTGGTCAGGGGGACGACGAGCAGTACTTC. Residues: CSVGQGDDEQYF.

The V call is TRBV7-2, the J call TRBJ1-3; no clear D gene. CDR1 SGHTA and CDR2 FQGNSA come from the germline V gene. V lost 1 base to trimming and J lost 8 bases, with 9 bases between them. This CDR3 spans 13 amino acids. CDR3 residues: CASSLVGRDTIYF. CDR3 nucleotide sequence: TGTGCCAGCAGCTTAGTAGGGAGAGACACCATATATTTT.

The chain couples TRBV6-1 to TRBJ2-5; 11 bases match TRBD2. The ends lost 8 bases at V and 5 bases at J; junction bases unmatched: 1. The CDR3 has 12 amino acids. CDR1 MNHNS and CDR2 SASEGT come from the germline V gene. CDR3 bases: TGTGCCAGCCCTAGCGGGGGGGAGACCCAGTACTTC. It is translated as CASPSGGETQYF.

V and J are TRBV7-9 and TRBJ2-3; D perhaps matches TRBD2 (5 bases). Deletions cut 5 bases from V and 0 bases from J, with 9 bases between. The CDR3 spans 14 residues. Germline assignment: CDR1 SEHNR and CDR2 FQNEAQ (reference sequence). The CDR3 protein is CASSRGISTDTQYF. The CDR3 coding sequence is TGTGCCAGCAGCCGAGGGATAAGCACAGATACGCAGTATTTT. Full variable domain (missing parts from reference TRBV7-9 and TRBJ2-3): DTGVSQNPRHKITKRGQNVTFRCDPISEHNRLYWYRQTLGQGPEFLTYFQNEAQLEKSRLLSDRFSAERPKGSFSTLEIQRTEQGDSAMYLCASSRGISTDTQYFGPGTRLTVL.

The genes are TRBV5-4 and TRBJ2-7, with unresolved D. V was shortened by 0 bases and J by 5 bases, with 15 bases between the two germline ends. The CDR3 is made up of 15 amino acids. Germline V lookup: CDR1 SGHNT, CDR2 YYREEE (reference sequence). The CDR3 coding sequence is TGTGCCAGCAGCTTGGCTTCGGCAGGTGGTCACGAGCAGTACTTC. Protein: CASSLASAGGHEQYF.

Only a few counts were recorded for this clone. This chain uses TRBV5-1 with TRBJ2-7, with 9 bases aligning to TRBD1. This CDR3 spans 14 amino acids. The germline V gene encodes CDR1 SGHRS and CDR2 YFSETQ. V was clipped by 3 bases and J by 5 bases; unmatched bases: 6. CDR3 coding DNA: TGCGCCAGCAGCTCTACGGGACAGGGAAACGAGCAGTACTTC. Its translation: CASSSTGQGNEQYF.

V is TRBV7-8 and J is TRBJ2-5; D unclear. V lost 8 bases, J lost 5 bases, and 6 bases lay in between. CDR3 size: 10 residues. In germline, CDR1 is SGHVS, CDR2 FQNEAQ. CDR3: CASALETQYF. The CDR3 region has the DNA TGTGCCAGCGCACTGGAGACCCAGTACTTC. The variable domain in full, with the rest retrieved from reference TRBV7-8 and TRBJ2-5, is GAGVSQSPRYKVAKRGQDVALRCDPISGHVSLFWYQQALGQGPEFLTYFQNEAQLDKSGLPSDRFFAERPEGSVSTLKIQRTQQEDSAVYLCASALETQYFGPGTRLLVL.

The gene calls are TRBV6-6 and TRBJ2-2; TRBD2 is a possible D gene (5 bases). The CDR3 covers 13 residues. In germline, CDR1 is MNHNY, CDR2 SVGAGI (reference sequence). The ends were cut back, 2 bases at V and 7 bases at J, with 8 bases in the middle. In nucleotides, the CDR3 is TGTGCCAGCAGTTACGGGGAGAACGGGGAGCTGTTTTTT. Translating it yields CASSYGENGELFF.

This clone was seen once. The CDR3, as DNA: TGTGCCAGCAGCTCACTCGGGGTAGGGGGAAGAGGCTACACCTTC. Translating gives CASSSLGVGGRGYTF. This chain uses TRBV11-2 with TRBJ1-2; maybe TRBD1 (6 bases). Germline lookup yields CDR1 SGHAT and CDR2 FQNNGV. The germline V and J ends were trimmed by 4 bases and 8 bases, with 20 bases remaining between them. The CDR3 is 15 residues long.

This chain joins TRBV6-6 and TRBJ1-3; weak D call: TRBD1 (6 bases). From germline, CDR1 is MNHNY and CDR2 SVGAGI (reference sequence). CDR3 length: 14 amino acids. V was cut by 7 bases and J by 0 bases, with 10 bases left in between. The CDR3 DNA follows: TGTGCCAGCACAAGGGACAACTCTGGAAACACCATATATTTT. Its protein product is CASTRDNSGNTIYF.

This chain connects TRBV4-3 to TRBJ2-3; 11 bases align to TRBD2. CDR1 and CDR2 (germline): LGHNA, YSLEER. The trim removed 0 bases at V and 5 bases at J, leaving 4 bases unmatched. The CDR3 sequence is 16 residues long. The CDR3 coding sequence is TGCGCCAGCAGCCAAGACTTGACTAGCGGGGAAGATACGCAGTATTTT. It is translated as CASSQDLTSGEDTQYF.

V gene TRBV28 combines with J gene TRBJ1-2; 8 positions match TRBD1. V was clipped by 4 bases and J by 3 bases; unmatched bases: 7. The germline CDR1 and CDR2 sequences are MDHEN and SYDVKM. The CDR3 length is 15 residues. For the CDR3, the DNA is TGTGCCAGCAGTTCTGGACAGGGAACCTACTATGGCTACACCTTC. It translates to CASSSGQGTYYGYTF.

This clone was counted between two and nine times. The chain couples TRBV7-2 to TRBJ1-2; 8 bases are a match to TRBD1. J was trimmed by 4 bases and V by 3 bases; bases with no gene match: 7. This CDR3 contains 15 residues. Germline CDR1 reads SGHTA; CDR2 reads FQGNSA. The CDR3 coding sequence is TGTGCCAGCAGCTTGCCGGACAGGGTGAGCTATGGCTACACCTTC. Amino acids: CASSLPDRVSYGYTF.

The CDR3 spells CATSNRDRAYGYTF. CDR3 DNA sequence: TGTGCCACCAGCAATCGGGACAGGGCTTATGGCTACACCTTC. This chain connects TRBV6-1 to TRBJ1-2; the match to TRBD1 covers 9 bases. The CDR3 covers 14 residues. V dropped 10 bases and J dropped 5; count of bases not matched to a gene: 11. Germline V gene data show CDR1 as MNHNS and CDR2 as SASEGT.

V gene TRBV5-1 combines with J gene TRBJ1-2; D not resolved. Germline V gives CDR1 SGHRS, CDR2 YFSETQ. The CDR3 runs 14 residues. Trimming removed 0 bases at V and 3 bases at J, with 9 bases between. CDR3 sequence (DNA): TGCGCCAGCAGCTTGGAGCAAAAATACTATGGCTACACCTTC. Its translation is CASSLEQKYYGYTF.

The rearrangement uses TRBV6-5 and TRBJ1-1; 12 nucleotides agree with TRBD1. Germline V lookup: CDR1 MNHEY, CDR2 SVGAGI. This CDR3 comprises 16 residues. V was clipped by 2 bases and J by 5 bases; unmatched bases: 6. DNA for the CDR3: TGTGCCAGCAGTTACCTAGGGACAGGGGGCGAGACTGAAGCTTTCTTT. This gives the protein CASSYLGTGGETEAFF.